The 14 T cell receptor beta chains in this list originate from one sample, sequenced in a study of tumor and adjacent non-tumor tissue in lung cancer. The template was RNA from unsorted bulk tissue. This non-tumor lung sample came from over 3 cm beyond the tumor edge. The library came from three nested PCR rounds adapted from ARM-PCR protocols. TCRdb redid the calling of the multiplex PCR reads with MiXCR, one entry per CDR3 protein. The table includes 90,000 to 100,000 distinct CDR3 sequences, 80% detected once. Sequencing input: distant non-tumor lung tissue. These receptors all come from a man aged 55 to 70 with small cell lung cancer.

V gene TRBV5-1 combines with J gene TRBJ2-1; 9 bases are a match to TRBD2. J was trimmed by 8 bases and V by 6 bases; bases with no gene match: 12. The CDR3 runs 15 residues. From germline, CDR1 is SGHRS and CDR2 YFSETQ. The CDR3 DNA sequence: TGCGCCAGCACCCCTAGCGGGGTAGTTGGGTATGAGCAGTTCTTC. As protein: CASTPSGVVGYEQFF.

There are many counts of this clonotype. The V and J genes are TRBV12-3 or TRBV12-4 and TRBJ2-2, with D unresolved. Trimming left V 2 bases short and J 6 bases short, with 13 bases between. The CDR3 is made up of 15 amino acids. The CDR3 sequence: CASSLRGPGAGELFF. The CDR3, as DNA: TGTGCCAGCAGTTTACGAGGACCTGGCGCCGGGGAGCTGTTTTTT.

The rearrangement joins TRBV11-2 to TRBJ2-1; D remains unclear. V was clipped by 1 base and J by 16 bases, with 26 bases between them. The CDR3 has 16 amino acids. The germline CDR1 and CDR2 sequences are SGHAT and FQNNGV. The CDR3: CASSLAELATANGQFF. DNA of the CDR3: TGTGCCAGCAGCTTAGCGGAGCTGGCCACGGCCAATGGGCAATTCTTC.

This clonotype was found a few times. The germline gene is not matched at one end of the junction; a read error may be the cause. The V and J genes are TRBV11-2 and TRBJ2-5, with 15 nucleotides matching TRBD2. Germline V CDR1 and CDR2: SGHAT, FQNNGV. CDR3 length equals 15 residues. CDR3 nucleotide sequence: TGTGCCAGCAGGGGACTAGCGGGAGGCGTGGAGGCCCAGTATTTC. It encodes CASRGLAGGVEAQYF.

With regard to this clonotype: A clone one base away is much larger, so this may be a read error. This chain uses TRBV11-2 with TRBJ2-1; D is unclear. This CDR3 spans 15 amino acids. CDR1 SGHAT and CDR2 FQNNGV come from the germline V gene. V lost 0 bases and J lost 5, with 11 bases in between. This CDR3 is CASSLDRQNHNEQFF. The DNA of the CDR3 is TGTGCCAGCAGCTTAGACCGCCAGAATCACAATGAGCAGTTCTTC.

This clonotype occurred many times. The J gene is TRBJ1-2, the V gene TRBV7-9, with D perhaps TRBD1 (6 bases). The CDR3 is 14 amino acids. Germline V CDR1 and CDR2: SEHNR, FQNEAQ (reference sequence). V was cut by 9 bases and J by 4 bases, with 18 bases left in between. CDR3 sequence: CASGGPPGFYGYTF. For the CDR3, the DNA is TGTGCCAGTGGGGGGCCGCCAGGGTTCTATGGCTACACCTTC.

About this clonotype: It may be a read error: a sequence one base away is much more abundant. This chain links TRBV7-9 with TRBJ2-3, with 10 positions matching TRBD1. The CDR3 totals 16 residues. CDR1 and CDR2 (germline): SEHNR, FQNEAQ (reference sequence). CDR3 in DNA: TGTGCCACCAGCCAAATGACAGGGGGCGACCCAGATACGCAGTATTTT. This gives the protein CATSQMTGGDPDTQYF.

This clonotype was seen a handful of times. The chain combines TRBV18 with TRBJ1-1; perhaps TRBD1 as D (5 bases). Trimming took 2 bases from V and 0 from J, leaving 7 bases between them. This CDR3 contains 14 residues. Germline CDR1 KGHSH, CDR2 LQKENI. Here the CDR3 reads CASSPLGVNTEAFF. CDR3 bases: TGTGCCAGCTCACCATTGGGGGTGAACACTGAAGCTTTCTTT.

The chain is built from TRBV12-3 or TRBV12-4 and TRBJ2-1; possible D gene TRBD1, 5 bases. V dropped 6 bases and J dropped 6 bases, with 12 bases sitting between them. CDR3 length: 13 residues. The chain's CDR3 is CASRPSTGNEQFF. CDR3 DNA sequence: TGTGCCAGCAGGCCCTCTACAGGCAATGAGCAGTTCTTC.

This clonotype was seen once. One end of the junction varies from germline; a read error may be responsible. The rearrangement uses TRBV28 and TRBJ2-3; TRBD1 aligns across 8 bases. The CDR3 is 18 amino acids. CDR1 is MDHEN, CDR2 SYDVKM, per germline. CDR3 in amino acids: CASSFKWQGAGSTDTPYF. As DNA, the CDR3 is TGTGCCAGCAGTTTTAAGTGGCAGGGGGCAGGGAGCACAGATACGCCGTATTTT.

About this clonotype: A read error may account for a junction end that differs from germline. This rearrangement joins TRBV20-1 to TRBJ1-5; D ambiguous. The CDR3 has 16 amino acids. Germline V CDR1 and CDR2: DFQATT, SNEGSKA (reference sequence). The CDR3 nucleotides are TGCAGTGCCGAGAGGCTAGGATTTAATAGCAATCAGCCCCACCATTTT. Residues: CSAERLGFNSNQPHHF.

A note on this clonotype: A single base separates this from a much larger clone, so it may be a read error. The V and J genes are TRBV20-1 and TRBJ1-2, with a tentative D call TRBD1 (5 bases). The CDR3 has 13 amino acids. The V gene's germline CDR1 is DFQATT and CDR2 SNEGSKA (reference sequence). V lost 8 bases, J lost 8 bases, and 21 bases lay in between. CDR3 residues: CSTPSAGFQGYTF. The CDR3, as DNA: TGCAGTACGCCATCGGCAGGGTTTCAAGGCTACACCTTC.

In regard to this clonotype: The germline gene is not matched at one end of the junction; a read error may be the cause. The CDR3 sequence: CVSNRLGEGLDGYTF. DNA for the CDR3: TGTGTCAGCAACCGTCTAGGGGAAGGGTTGGATGGCTACACCTTC. The chain is built from TRBV5-5 and TRBJ1-2; tentative D call: TRBD1 (5 bases). The CDR3 consists of 15 residues. Germline lookup yields CDR1 SGHKS and CDR2 YYEKEE (reference sequence).

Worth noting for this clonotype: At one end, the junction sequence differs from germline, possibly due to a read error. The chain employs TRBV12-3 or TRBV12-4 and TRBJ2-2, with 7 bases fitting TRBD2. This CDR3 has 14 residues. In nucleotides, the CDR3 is TGTGCCAGCAGTTTTGGCGGGAGCACCTGGGAGCTGTTTTTT. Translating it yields CASSFGGSTWELFF.